These 32 T cell receptor beta chains were sequenced from one sample in a study of cytomegalovirus exposure and HLA in healthy donors. PCR employed 60 Vbeta and 13 Jbeta primers. Measured with immunoSEQ multiplex PCR; TCRdb has only the in-frame clones, and not every one. The table shows approximately 150,000 clones, with about 74% occurring only once. Sequences were obtained from PBMCs. Every receptor here comes from a man in his forties or fifties in good health and CMV-seropositive.

This clone appeared once. A read error may produce the germline difference seen at one junction end. The rearrangement uses TRBV9 and TRBJ1-2, with D unclear. The CDR3 runs to 13 residues. Germline V gives CDR1 SGDLS, CDR2 YYNGEE. In DNA form, the CDR3 reads TGTGCCGGCAGCGTAGAGGCGGACTATGGCTACACCTTC. Protein sequence: CAGSVEADYGYTF. The variable domain in full, with the rest retrieved from reference TRBV9 and TRBJ1-2, is DSGVTQTPKHLITATGQRVTLRCSPRSGDLSVYWYQQSLDQGLQFLIQYYNGEERAKGNILERFSAQQFPDLHSELNLSSLELGDSALYFCAGSVEADYGYTFGSGTRLTVV.

The V gene is TRBV21-1, the J gene TRBJ2-7; the table names TRBD1, a call not compared with the DNA. TRBV21-1 is classified as a pseudogene. This CDR3 region has 16 residues. CDR3 in amino acids: CASSKEERRVSYEQYF. The CDR3 DNA reads as TGTGCCAGCAGCAAAGAGGAACGCAGGGTCTCCTACGAGCAGTACTTC.

This clone was seen only a few times. The V gene is TRBV5-1, the J gene TRBJ2-5, with TRBD1 matching over 9 bases. After removal of 0 bases from V and 5 bases from J, the junction contained 8 bases not matched to a gene. The CDR3 has 16 amino acids. CDR1 and CDR2 (germline): SGHRS, YFSETQ. CDR3 nucleotides: TGCGCCAGCAGCTTGGAGGGACAGGGTGGAGTGGAGACCCAGTACTTC. It translates to CASSLEGQGGVETQYF.

The table lists this clone with a few counts. This chain links TRBV19 with TRBJ2-7; 15 bases map to TRBD2. The CDR3 is 18 residues long. The V gene's germline CDR1 is LNHDA and CDR2 SQIVND (reference sequence). The V segment lost 5 bases and the J segment 2 bases; nucleotides outside the gene matches: 10. The CDR3 here is CASSPRGLAGGGPYEQYF. DNA for the CDR3: TGTGCCAGTAGTCCAAGGGGACTAGCGGGAGGCGGCCCCTACGAGCAGTACTTC.

The J gene is TRBJ2-7, the V gene TRBV5-1; 7 bases line up with TRBD1. The CDR3 has 17 residues. Unmatched junction bases numbered 16, after V lost 4 bases and J lost 3 bases. CDR1 and CDR2 (germline): SGHRS, YFSETQ. The CDR3 sequence: CASSPRTPTGFGYEQYF. Written as DNA, the CDR3 is TGCGCCAGCAGCCCCCGTACTCCGACAGGGTTCGGCTACGAGCAGTACTTC.

This clone was observed a single time. At one boundary the junction diverges from the germline segment, which might be a read error. The chain links TRBV7-9 to TRBJ2-7, with TRBD1 as a possible D gene (8 bases). The CDR3 has 16 residues. CDR1 SEHNR and CDR2 FQNEAQ come from the germline V gene (reference sequence). CDR3 sequence: CSSSLGGGQVGVEQYF. CDR3 nucleotide sequence: TGTTCCAGCAGCTTAGGGGGGGGACAGGTTGGTGTCGAGCAGTACTTC.

This clone has only one observation. The gene calls are TRBV29-1 and TRBJ2-7; 8 bases align to TRBD1. The CDR3 length is 14 residues. CDR1 is SQVTM and CDR2 is ANQGSEA in the germline V gene. Losses at the gene ends were 5 bases for V and 2 bases for J; bases not matched to a gene: 8. In nucleotides, the CDR3 is TGCAGCGTTTCGGGGCGGACAGGGACCTACGAGCAGTACTTC. Translated: CSVSGRTGTYEQYF.

This chain joins TRBV10-1 and TRBJ2-7; TRBD1 aligns across 9 bases. V gave up 0 bases and J gave up 3 bases; unmatched junction bases: 3. The CDR3 covers 15 residues. Germline CDR1 and CDR2: WNHNN and SYGVQD (reference sequence). The CDR3 is CASSESGTGNYEQYF. The CDR3 bases are TGCGCCAGCAGTGAGTCGGGGACAGGGAACTACGAGCAGTACTTC.

The chain recombines TRBV5-4 with TRBJ2-3; 7 bases line up with TRBD2. Trimming at V came to 1 base and at J to 4 bases, leaving 6 bases not matched to a gene. The CDR3 is made up of 15 amino acids. Germline assignment: CDR1 SGHNT and CDR2 YYREEE (reference sequence). This CDR3 reads CASSLRASGSDTQYF. The CDR3 coding sequence is TGTGCCAGCAGCTTGAGGGCTAGCGGCTCAGATACGCAGTATTTT.

As regards this clone: A junction boundary mismatches the germline segment, possibly from a read error. This rearrangement joins TRBV7-9 to TRBJ2-6, with D possibly being TRBD1 or TRBD2 (6 bases each). The V gene's germline CDR1 is SEHNR and CDR2 FQNEAQ (reference sequence). CDR3 length equals 17 residues. CDR3 in amino acids: CASSLATGYSGANVLTF. As DNA, the CDR3 is TGTGCCAGCAGCCTAGCGACAGGCTACTCTGGGGCCAACGTCCTGACTTTC.

The chain carries TRBV6-6 and TRBJ2-1, with 8 bases that match TRBD2. Germline-derived CDR1 and CDR2 are MNHNY and SVGAGI (reference sequence). This CDR3 is 16 amino acids long. J was trimmed by 7 bases and V by 2 bases; bases with no gene match: 10. CDR3 residues: CASSYGAGGKLNEQFF. For the CDR3, the DNA is TGTGCCAGCAGTTACGGGGCGGGAGGAAAACTTAATGAGCAGTTCTTC.

The chain joins TRBV5-1 to TRBJ2-1; 13 bases are a match to TRBD2. The junction had 13 bases not matched to a gene; V was cut back by 4 bases and J by 6 bases. This CDR3 has 18 residues. Per germline, CDR1 SGHRS and CDR2 YFSETQ. The CDR3 protein is CASSVAGLAGLLSNEQFF. DNA of the CDR3: TGCGCCAGCAGCGTCGCGGGACTAGCGGGACTCCTATCCAATGAGCAGTTCTTC.

The gene calls are TRBV5-1 and TRBJ1-1; D is possibly TRBD1 (5 bases). V was clipped by 1 base and J by 11 bases, with 15 bases between them. Germline values: CDR1 SGHRS, CDR2 YFSETQ. The CDR3 spans 13 residues. The CDR3 nucleotides are TGCGCCAGCAGCTTGCCAGGGCTCCCTGGGGCTTTCTTT. This sequence encodes CASSLPGLPGAFF.

The chain carries TRBV2 and TRBJ2-2; D is possibly TRBD1 (6 bases). The CDR3 loop spans 14 amino acids. Trimming removed 6 bases at V and 4 bases at J, with 12 bases between. Germline CDR1 is SNHLY and CDR2 is FYNNEI. The CDR3 protein is CASRNRVGTGELFF. The CDR3 DNA reads as TGTGCCAGCAGGAACAGGGTGGGCACCGGGGAGCTGTTTTTT.

The genes are TRBV19 and TRBJ1-2; 9 bases align to TRBD1. Germline V CDR1 and CDR2: LNHDA, SQIVND (reference sequence). This CDR3 is built from 15 residues. Trimming cost V 5 bases and J 5 bases; bases outside gene matches: 9. CDR3 coding DNA: TGTGCCAGTAGTCTGACGGGACAGGGTGGGTATGGCTACACCTTC. Translated: CASSLTGQGGYGYTF.

V and J are TRBV5-4 and TRBJ1-2; D is possibly TRBD1 (5 bases). Germline CDR1 reads SGHNT; CDR2 reads YYREEE (reference sequence). The V end was cut by 4 bases, the J end by 8 bases, with 18 bases between. This CDR3 spans 14 amino acids. DNA for the CDR3: TGTGCCAGCAGCGGCAGACAGTCCCCTTGGGGCTACACCTTC. Translated: CASSGRQSPWGYTF.

V usage is TRBV5-5 and J usage is TRBJ2-7, with D possibly matching TRBD2 (7 bases). Germline lookup yields CDR1 SGHKS and CDR2 YYEKEE (reference sequence). This CDR3 region has 15 residues. The V end lost 0 bases, the J end lost 1 base, and 11 bases lay between the germline ends. CDR3 amino acids: CASSLAGGGSYEQYF. CDR3 nucleotides: TGTGCCAGCAGCTTGGCGGGGGGCGGTTCCTACGAGCAGTACTTC.

V and J are TRBV15 and TRBJ1-5, with a tentative D call TRBD1 (6 bases). The CDR3 runs to 17 residues. CDR1 and CDR2 (germline): LNHNV, YYDKDF (reference sequence). The germline V and J ends were trimmed by 0 bases and 9 bases, with 21 bases remaining between them. In nucleotides, the CDR3 is TGTGCCACCAGCAGAGATCGGGGGGCCAGCGCAGTAGGGCCCCAGCATTTT. It encodes CATSRDRGASAVGPQHF.

V is TRBV9 and J is TRBJ2-5, with 9 positions matching TRBD2. In germline, CDR1 is SGDLS, CDR2 YYNGEE. Losses at the gene ends were 1 base for V and 5 bases for J; bases not matched to a gene: 9. The CDR3 has 16 residues. This chain's CDR3 is CASSVSGTSSGETQYF. CDR3 in DNA: TGTGCCAGCAGCGTATCCGGGACTAGCTCTGGGGAGACCCAGTACTTC.

This clone was picked up a small number of times. This chain links TRBV27 with TRBJ2-2; D remains ambiguous. Germline V gene sequence: CDR1 MNHEY, CDR2 SMNVEV (reference sequence). The CDR3 length is 15 residues. V dropped 3 bases and J dropped 4 bases, with 12 bases sitting between them. CDR3 DNA: TGTGCCAGCAGTTTCTTGGCTGACTCCACCGGGGAGCTGTTTTTT. Its protein product is CASSFLADSTGELFF.

The chain has TRBV4-1 and TRBJ2-3; 12 bases align to TRBD2. Germline-derived CDR1 and CDR2 are MGHRA and YSYEKL. The CDR3 has 17 residues. V lost 1 base, J lost 5 bases, and 7 bases stayed unmatched. Written as DNA, the CDR3 is TGCGCCAGCAGCCAAGCGCCTAGCGGGAGGGGGGTAGATACGCAGTATTTT. Translated: CASSQAPSGRGVDTQYF.

This clone was seen a few times. The chain joins TRBV2 to TRBJ2-5, with 8 bases fitting TRBD1. The V gene end was trimmed by 8 bases and the J gene end by 2 bases; junction bases not matched to a gene: 7. The CDR3 is 14 residues long. Germline lookup yields CDR1 SNHLY and CDR2 FYNNEI. Written as DNA, the CDR3 is TGTGCCAGCGAGTTGACAGGGGTACAAGAGACCCAGTACTTC. Its protein product is CASELTGVQETQYF.

V and J are TRBV5-1 and TRBJ2-5; 9 bases agree with TRBD1. Germline V gives CDR1 SGHRS, CDR2 YFSETQ. This CDR3 is 14 amino acids long. The trim removed 3 bases at V and 5 bases at J, leaving 5 bases unmatched. As DNA, the CDR3 is TGCGCCAGCAGCTCACAGGGGGCGAGGGAGACCCAGTACTTC. This sequence encodes CASSSQGARETQYF.

The sample holds a few counts of this clone. J is TRBJ2-1 and V is TRBV28; perhaps TRBD2 as D (7 bases). V was clipped by 6 bases and J by 3 bases, with 21 bases between them. The CDR3 extends over 17 amino acids. Germline V lookup: CDR1 MDHEN, CDR2 SYDVKM. CDR3 bases: TGTGCCAGCAGCCCTAGGGGGGGGGAAAGCAACTACAATGAGCAGTTCTTC. Translated, it gives CASSPRGGESNYNEQFF.

The chain has TRBV27 and TRBJ1-5, with 9 bases fitting TRBD1. With V trimmed by 2 bases and J by 4 bases, 9 bases remained unmatched. This CDR3 spans 17 amino acids. Germline V gene data show CDR1 as MNHEY and CDR2 as SMNVEV (reference sequence). CDR3 bases: TGTGCCAGCAGTTTACCTCCGGACAGGGGCGCAAATCAGCCCCAGCATTTT. Its protein product is CASSLPPDRGANQPQHF.

The chain links TRBV5-1 to TRBJ2-5, with TRBD2 matching 7 bases. Germline CDR1 SGHRS, CDR2 YFSETQ. CDR3 length: 15 amino acids. V lost 0 bases and J lost 3; bases outside the gene matches: 5. The CDR3 coding sequence is TGCGCCAGCAGCTTGGGTCATGGGGGGGAAGAGACCCAGTACTTC. This sequence encodes CASSLGHGGEETQYF.

The V and J genes are TRBV29-1 and TRBJ2-1, with D possibly being TRBD2 (6 bases). Trimming stripped 1 base from V and 1 base from J, with 11 bases between. The V gene's germline CDR1 is SQVTM and CDR2 ANQGSEA. This CDR3 spans 15 amino acids. CDR3 sequence (DNA): TGCAGCGTTGAAGTAGCGGTATCTTCCTACAATGAGCAGTTCTTC. Translated, it gives CSVEVAVSSYNEQFF.

In nucleotides, the CDR3 is TGTGCCACCAGCACAACTACCAGCACAGATACGCAGTATTTT. Translating it yields CATSTTTSTDTQYF. The J gene is TRBJ2-3, the V gene TRBV15, with unresolved D. Looked up from germline, CDR1 is LNHNV and CDR2 is YYDKDF (reference sequence). This CDR3 has 14 residues. V was shortened by 4 bases and J by 0 bases, with 8 bases between the two germline ends.

The chain combines TRBV15 with TRBJ1-2; D uncertain. Deletions cut 1 base from V and 2 bases from J, with 8 bases between. Germline lookup yields CDR1 LNHNV and CDR2 YYDKDF (reference sequence). This CDR3 region has 14 residues. As DNA, the CDR3 is TGTGCCACCAGCAGAGGAGGTCCCAACTATGGCTACACCTTC. It is translated as CATSRGGPNYGYTF.

This clone was observed a handful of times. The rearrangement links TRBV7-9 to TRBJ2-7; D might be TRBD2 (6 bases). CDR1 and CDR2 from the germline V gene are SEHNR and FQNEAQ (reference sequence). This CDR3 has 14 residues. The V gene lost 5 bases and the J gene lost 0 bases, with 11 bases spanning the gap. CDR3 amino acids: CASSPGGFSYEQYF. The CDR3 region has the DNA TGTGCCAGCAGCCCCGGGGGTTTCTCCTACGAGCAGTACTTC. Variable domain in full (rest from reference TRBV7-9 and TRBJ2-7): DTGVSQNPRHKITKRGQNVTFRCDPISEHNRLYWYRQTLGQGPEFLTYFQNEAQLEKSRLLSDRFSAERPKGSFSTLEIQRTEQGDSAMYLCASSPGGFSYEQYFGPGTRLTVT.

In regard to this clone: Germline is not matched at one junction end, which may reflect a read error. V and J are TRBV5-6 and TRBJ2-4; 10 bases map to TRBD2. CDR1 is SGHDT, CDR2 YYEEEE, per germline. This CDR3 region has 16 residues. The CDR3 spells CASSSGLAEPKNSQYF. The CDR3 bases are TGTGCCAGCAGCTCCGGACTAGCGGAACCCAAAAACAGTCAGTACTTC.

The J gene is TRBJ2-6, the V gene TRBV6-1; no definite D call. The CDR3 sequence is 15 residues long. Looked up from germline, CDR1 is MNHNS and CDR2 is SASEGT. Trimming removed 3 bases at V and 0 bases at J, with 6 bases between. CDR3 coding DNA: TGTGCCAGCAGTGATGGGCACTCTGGGGCCAACGTCCTGACTTTC. Its translation is CASSDGHSGANVLTF.